This entry concerns a single T cell receptor beta chain. What antigen it recognizes has not been identified. Base quality data are lacking; no much larger clone is found one base away. PBMCs were isolated by Ficoll-Paque density gradient centrifugation. The germline V gene supplies CDR1 ENHRY and CDR2 SYGVKD. From the cysteine through the phenylalanine, the CDR3 covers 15 amino acids. Only CDR3 DNA remains: 45 bases, in frame from the first base. Ends trimmed: V by 4 bases, J by 4 bases; bases unmatched to a gene: 3. The listed sequencing device is Illumina NovaSeq 6000. cDNA libraries for TCRalpha and TCRbeta were prepared by 5'RACE using constant-segment primers, with sample barcodes and unique molecular identifiers added. Trizol reagent was used to extract RNA from every sample. The libraries were amplified in two PCR steps, and the second step added a second sample barcode and Illumina TruSeq adapters. Libraries were sequenced on an Illumina NovaSeq with 2 x 150 bp paired-end reads. In the authors' own workflow: Reads were demultiplexed and collapsed into UMI-guided consensus sequences with migec v1.2.7. With mixcr v2.1.11, UMI consensuses were aligned to TRA and TRB V and J templates and assembled into clonotypes. Expanded or contracted clonotypes were those called significant by both edgeR and NoisET, with noise models trained on biological replicates. For edgeR calls, a false discovery rate-adjusted p below 0.01 and a log2 fold-change threshold of 1 were applied. PCA with hierarchical clustering of max-normalized trajectories of the 1000 most abundant clonotypes was used as exploratory dynamics analysis. Each responding clone was given a CD4 or CD8 phenotype based on the CD4+ and CD8+ repertoires, which had been sequenced separately. The raw public data were reprocessed by TCRdb itself: fastp quality trimming at Q25, MiXCR clonotype calling, in-frame beta chains only. Duplicate CDR3 protein sequences are folded into a single record with the most common DNA and genes. These V and J calls derive from TCRdb rather than the authors' analysis. The sample table holds a few hundred thousand distinct CDR3 sequences, of which roughly an eighth were seen once. The ten largest make up approximately 22% of the sample.

This specimen belongs to a study of T-cell memory formation after mild COVID-19 (dated by TCRdb to the early 2020s). Broadly, across the study: Most TCR sequence clusters were specific to one of the two donors. Two young, previously healthy adult volunteers made up the cohort, one male and one female. In two donors, T-cell clones that expanded and contracted after mild COVID-19 were tracked by sequencing TCRalpha and TCRbeta repertoires over time. General study outcomes and caveats: Contracting CD4+ clones appeared mostly in the CM and EM memory subsets, whereas CD8+ clones were enriched in EMRA. SARS-CoV-2 specificity was not confirmed for the second-wave clones peaking on day 37. Some responding clones were detected in pre-infection memory, suggesting pre-existing cross-reactive memory T cells joined the SARS-CoV-2 response. Clones contracting from day 15 to 85 had balanced CD4/CD8 phenotypes, while a second wave expanding from day 15 to 37 was biased towards CD4+. Only a couple of mild cases were covered in the study, and larger cohorts including severe cases with pre-infection samples were considered necessary.

The TCR was taken from a man aged 18 to 35 who had mild COVID-19 (a few samples of this study predate the infection). The sample titles of this study are shuffled in the database, so cell type and time point are left out; the donor was told from shared clones. The rearrangement combines TRBV10-3 with TRBJ2-2; 10 middle bases align to TRBD1. Sequences were obtained from PBMCs or a T cell subset sorted from them (not recorded which). For the CDR3, the sequence is CAISGQGAGTGELFF. The DNA sequence reads TGTGCCATCAGTGGACAGGGGGCGGGCACCGGGGAGCTGTTTTTT.